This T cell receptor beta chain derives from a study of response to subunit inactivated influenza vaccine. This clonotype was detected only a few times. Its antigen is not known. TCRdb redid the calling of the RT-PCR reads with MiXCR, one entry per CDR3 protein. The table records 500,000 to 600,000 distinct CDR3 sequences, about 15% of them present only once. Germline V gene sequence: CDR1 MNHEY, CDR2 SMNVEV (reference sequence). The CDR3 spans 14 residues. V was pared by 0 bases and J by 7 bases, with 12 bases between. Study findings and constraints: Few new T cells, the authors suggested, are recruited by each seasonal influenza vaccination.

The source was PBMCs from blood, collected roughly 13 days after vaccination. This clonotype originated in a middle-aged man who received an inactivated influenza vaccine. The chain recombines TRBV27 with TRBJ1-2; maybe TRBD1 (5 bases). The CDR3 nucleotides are TGTGCCAGCAGTTTATCGCCGGGGGTAACTGGCTACACCTTC. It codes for CASSLSPGVTGYTF.